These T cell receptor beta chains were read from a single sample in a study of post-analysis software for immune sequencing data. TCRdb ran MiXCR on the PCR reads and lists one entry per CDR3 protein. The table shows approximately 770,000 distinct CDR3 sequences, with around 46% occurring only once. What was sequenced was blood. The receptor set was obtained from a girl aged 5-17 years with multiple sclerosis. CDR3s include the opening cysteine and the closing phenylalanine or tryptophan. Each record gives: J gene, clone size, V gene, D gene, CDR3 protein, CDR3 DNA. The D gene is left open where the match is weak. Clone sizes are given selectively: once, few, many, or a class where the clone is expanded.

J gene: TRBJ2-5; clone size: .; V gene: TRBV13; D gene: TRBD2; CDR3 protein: CASSHGTSGEQYF; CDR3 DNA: TGTGCCAGCAGCCACGGGACTAGCGGGGAGCAGTACTTC
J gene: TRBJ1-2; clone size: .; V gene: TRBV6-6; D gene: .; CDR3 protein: CASIVGLEYTF; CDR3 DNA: TGTGCCAGCATAGTCGGGCTCGAGTACACCTTC
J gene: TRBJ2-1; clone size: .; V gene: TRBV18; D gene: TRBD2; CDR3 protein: CASCLAGLDNEQFF; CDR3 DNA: TGTGCCAGCTGTTTAGCGGGATTGGACAATGAGCAGTTCTTC
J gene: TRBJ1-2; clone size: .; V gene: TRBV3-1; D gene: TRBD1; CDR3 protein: CASSQGDRVTYGYTF; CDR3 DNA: TGTGCCAGCAGCCAAGGGGACAGGGTAACCTATGGCTACACCTTC
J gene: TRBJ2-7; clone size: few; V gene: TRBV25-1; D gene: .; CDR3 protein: CASSQYEQYF; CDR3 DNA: TGTGCCAGCAGCCAATACGAGCAGTACTTC
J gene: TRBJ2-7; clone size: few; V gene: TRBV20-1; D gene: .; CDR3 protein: CSARDSPVEQYF; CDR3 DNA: TGCAGTGCTAGAGATTCCCCGGTGGAGCAGTACTTC
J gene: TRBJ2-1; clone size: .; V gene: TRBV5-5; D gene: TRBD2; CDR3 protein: CASSATGLAVAGEQFF; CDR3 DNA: TGTGCCAGCAGCGCGACGGGACTAGCGGTAGCGGGTGAGCAGTTCTTC
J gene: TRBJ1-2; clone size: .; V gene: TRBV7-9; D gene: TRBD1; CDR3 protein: CASSFPGQGGYGYTF; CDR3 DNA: TGTGCCAGCAGCTTCCCGGGACAGGGGGGCTATGGCTACACCTTC
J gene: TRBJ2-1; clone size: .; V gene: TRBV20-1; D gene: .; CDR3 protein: CSVTSQVGNEQVF; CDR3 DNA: TGCAGTGTTACTAGTCAGGTCGGCAATGAGCAGGTCTTC
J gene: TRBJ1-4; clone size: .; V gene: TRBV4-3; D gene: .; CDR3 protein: CASSQDQFEKLFF; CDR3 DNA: TGCGCCAGCAGCCAAGATCAATTTGAAAAACTGTTTTTT
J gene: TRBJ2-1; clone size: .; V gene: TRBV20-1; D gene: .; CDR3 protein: CSARALRDEQFF; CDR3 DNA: TGCAGTGCTAGGGCGCTGCGGGATGAGCAGTTCTTC
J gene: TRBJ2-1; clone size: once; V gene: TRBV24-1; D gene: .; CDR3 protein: CATSDLRGERGYNEQFF; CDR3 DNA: TGTGCCACCAGTGATCTGAGGGGGGAACGAGGCTACAATGAGCAGTTCTTC
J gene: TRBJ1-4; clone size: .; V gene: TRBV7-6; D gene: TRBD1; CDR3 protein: CASSLVGGSNEKLFF; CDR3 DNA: TGTGCCAGCAGCTTAGTAGGGGGCTCTAATGAAAAACTGTTTTTT
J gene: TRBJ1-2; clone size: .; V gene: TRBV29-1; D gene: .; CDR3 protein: CSSIGGNGYTF; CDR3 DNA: TGCAGCTCAATCGGGGGGAACGGCTACACCTTC
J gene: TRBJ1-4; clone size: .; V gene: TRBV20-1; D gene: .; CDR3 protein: CSVYGRGKLFF; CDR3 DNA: TGCAGTGTTTACGGACGGGGAAAACTGTTTTTT
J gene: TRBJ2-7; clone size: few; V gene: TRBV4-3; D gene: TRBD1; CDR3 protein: CASSQGWDRGAYEQYF; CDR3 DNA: TGCGCCAGCAGCCAAGGGTGGGACAGGGGAGCCTACGAGCAGTACTTC
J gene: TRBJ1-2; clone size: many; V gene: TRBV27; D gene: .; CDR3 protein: CASSPLGRAGVGYTF; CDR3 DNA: TGTGCCAGCAGTCCCCTCGGGAGGGCAGGGGTTGGCTACACCTTC
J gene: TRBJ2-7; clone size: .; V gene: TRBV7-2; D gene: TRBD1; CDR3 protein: CASSARDRAVREQYF; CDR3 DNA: TGTGCCAGCAGCGCGCGGGACAGGGCAGTGAGAGAGCAGTACTTC
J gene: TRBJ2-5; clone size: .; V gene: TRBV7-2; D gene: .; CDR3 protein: CASSLVSAQGEGETQYF; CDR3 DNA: TGTGCCAGCAGCTTAGTATCAGCACAGGGAGAAGGAGAGACCCAGTACTTC
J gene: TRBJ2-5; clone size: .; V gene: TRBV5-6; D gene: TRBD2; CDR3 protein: CASSLGIAGQETQYF; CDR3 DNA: TGTGCCAGCAGCCTGGGCATAGCGGGCCAAGAGACCCAGTACTTC
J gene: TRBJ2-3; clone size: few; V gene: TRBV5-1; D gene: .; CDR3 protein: CASSPPGLSTDTQYF; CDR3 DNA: TGCGCCAGCAGCCCGCCGGGACTTAGCACAGATACGCAGTATTTT
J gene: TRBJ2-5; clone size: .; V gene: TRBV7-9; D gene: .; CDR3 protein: CASSLAKGETQYF; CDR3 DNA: TGTGCCAGCAGCTTAGCAAAGGGGGAGACCCAGTACTTC
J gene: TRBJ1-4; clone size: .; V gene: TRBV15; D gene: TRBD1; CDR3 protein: CATSRPGQYNEKLFF; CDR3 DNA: TGTGCCACCAGCAGGCCGGGACAGTATAATGAAAAACTGTTTTTT